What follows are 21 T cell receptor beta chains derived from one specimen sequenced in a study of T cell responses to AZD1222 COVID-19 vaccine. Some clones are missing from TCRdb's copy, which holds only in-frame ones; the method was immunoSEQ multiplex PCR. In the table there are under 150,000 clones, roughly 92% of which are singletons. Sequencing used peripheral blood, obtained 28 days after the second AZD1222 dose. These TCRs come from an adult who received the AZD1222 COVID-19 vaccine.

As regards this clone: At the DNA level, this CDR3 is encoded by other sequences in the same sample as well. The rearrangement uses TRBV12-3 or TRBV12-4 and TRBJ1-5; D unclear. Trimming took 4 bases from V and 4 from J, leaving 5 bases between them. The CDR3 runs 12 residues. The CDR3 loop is CASSSQNQPQHF. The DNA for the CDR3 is TGTGCCAGCAGTTCCCAAAATCAGCCCCAGCATTTT.

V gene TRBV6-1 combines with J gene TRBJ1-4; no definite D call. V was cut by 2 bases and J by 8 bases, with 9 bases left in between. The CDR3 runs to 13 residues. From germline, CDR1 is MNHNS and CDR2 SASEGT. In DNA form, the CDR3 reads TGTGCCAGCAGTGAAAGCTTGAGGGAAAAACTGTTTTTT. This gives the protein CASSESLREKLFF.

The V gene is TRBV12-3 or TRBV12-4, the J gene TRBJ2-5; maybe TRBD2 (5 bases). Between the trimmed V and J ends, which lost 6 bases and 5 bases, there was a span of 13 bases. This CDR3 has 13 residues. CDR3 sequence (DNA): TGTGCCAGCAGGGCTGGGAGTCTGGAGACCCAGTACTTC. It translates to CASRAGSLETQYF.

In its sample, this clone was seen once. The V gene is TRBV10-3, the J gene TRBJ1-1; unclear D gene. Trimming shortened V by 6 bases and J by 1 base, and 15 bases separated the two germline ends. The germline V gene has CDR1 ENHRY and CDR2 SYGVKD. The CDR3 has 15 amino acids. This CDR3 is CAISPSPGRNTEAFF. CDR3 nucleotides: TGTGCCATCAGCCCTTCCCCCGGGAGGAACACTGAAGCTTTCTTT.

This chain's CDR3 is CASSSRLAGTYEQYF. The CDR3, as DNA: TGTGCCAGCAGCTCCCGACTAGCGGGCACCTACGAGCAGTACTTC. The rearrangement uses TRBV7-9 and TRBJ2-7; TRBD2 agrees at 10 bases. CDR1 is SEHNR and CDR2 is FQNEAQ in the germline V gene (reference sequence). V was clipped by 4 bases and J by 2 bases; unmatched bases: 5. The CDR3 has 15 residues.

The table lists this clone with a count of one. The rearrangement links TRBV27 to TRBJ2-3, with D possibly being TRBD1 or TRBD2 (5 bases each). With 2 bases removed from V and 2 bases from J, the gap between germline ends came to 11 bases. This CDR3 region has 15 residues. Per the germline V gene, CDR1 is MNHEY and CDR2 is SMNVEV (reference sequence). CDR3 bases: TGTGCCAGCAGTTTAGAGCCGGGACCCACAGATACGCAGTATTTT. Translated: CASSLEPGPTDTQYF.

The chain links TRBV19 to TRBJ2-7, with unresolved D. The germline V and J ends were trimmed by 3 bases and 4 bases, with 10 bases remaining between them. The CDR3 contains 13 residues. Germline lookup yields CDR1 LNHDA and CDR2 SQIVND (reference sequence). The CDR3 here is CASSIRVEYEQYF. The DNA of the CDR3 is TGTGCCAGTAGTATCCGGGTGGAGTACGAGCAGTACTTC.

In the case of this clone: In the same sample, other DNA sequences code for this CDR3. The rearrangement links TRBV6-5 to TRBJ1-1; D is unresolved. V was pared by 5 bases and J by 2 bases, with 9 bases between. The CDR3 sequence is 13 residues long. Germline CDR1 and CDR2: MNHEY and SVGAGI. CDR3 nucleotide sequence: TGTGCCAGCAGTCCACAAGGAAACACTGAAGCTTTCTTT. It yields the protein CASSPQGNTEAFF.

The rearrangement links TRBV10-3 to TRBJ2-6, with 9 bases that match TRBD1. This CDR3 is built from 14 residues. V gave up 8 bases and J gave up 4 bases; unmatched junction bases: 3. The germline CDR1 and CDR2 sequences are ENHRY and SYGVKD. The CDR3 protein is CAIGQGRGANVLTF. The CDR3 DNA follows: TGTGCCATCGGACAGGGGCGAGGGGCCAACGTCCTGACTTTC.

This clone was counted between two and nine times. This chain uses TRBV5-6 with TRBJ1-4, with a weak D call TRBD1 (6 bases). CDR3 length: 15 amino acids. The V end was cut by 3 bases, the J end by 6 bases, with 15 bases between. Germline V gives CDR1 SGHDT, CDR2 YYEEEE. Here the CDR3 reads CASSYFMGGDEKLFF. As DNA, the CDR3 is TGTGCCAGCAGCTACTTTATGGGGGGCGATGAAAAACTGTTTTTT.

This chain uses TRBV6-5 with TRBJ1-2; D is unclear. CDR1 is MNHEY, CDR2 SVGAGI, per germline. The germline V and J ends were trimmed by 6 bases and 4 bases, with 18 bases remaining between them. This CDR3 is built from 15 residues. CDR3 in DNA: TGTGCCAGCAGAACCTCCCGACGGGGAGGCTATGGCTACACCTTC. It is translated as CASRTSRRGGYGYTF.

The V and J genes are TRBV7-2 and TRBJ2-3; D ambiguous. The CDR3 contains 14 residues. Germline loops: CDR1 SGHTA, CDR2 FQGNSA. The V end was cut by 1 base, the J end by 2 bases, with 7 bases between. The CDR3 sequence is CASSLGRNTDTQYF. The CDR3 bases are TGTGCCAGCAGCTTAGGGCGAAACACAGATACGCAGTATTTT.

As DNA, the CDR3 is TGTGCCAGCAGTGAGTCCCGGATACAAGAGACCCAGTACTTC. Its protein is CASSESRIQETQYF. The chain employs TRBV25-1 and TRBJ2-5; D is undetermined. Trimming took 3 bases from V and 2 from J, leaving 10 bases between them. Germline V gives CDR1 MGHDK, CDR2 SYGVNS. The CDR3 sequence is 14 residues long.

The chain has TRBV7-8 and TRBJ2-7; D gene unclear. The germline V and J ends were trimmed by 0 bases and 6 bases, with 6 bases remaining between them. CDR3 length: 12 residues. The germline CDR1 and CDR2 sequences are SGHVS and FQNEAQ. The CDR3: CASSLAGSEQYF. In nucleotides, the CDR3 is TGTGCCAGCAGCTTAGCGGGGTCCGAGCAGTACTTC.

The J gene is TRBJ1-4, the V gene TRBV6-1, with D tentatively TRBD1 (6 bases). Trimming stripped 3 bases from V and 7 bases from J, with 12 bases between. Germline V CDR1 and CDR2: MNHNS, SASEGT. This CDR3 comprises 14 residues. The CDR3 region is CASSEVRGVEKLFF. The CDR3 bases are TGTGCCAGCAGTGAGGTTAGGGGGGTTGAAAAACTGTTTTTT.

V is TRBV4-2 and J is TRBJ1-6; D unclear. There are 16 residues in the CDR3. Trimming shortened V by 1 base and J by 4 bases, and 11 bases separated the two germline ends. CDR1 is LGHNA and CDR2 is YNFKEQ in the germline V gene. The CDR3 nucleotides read TGTGCCAGCAGCCAAGCTCCGGGCACGTATAATTCACCCCTCCACTTT. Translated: CASSQAPGTYNSPLHF.

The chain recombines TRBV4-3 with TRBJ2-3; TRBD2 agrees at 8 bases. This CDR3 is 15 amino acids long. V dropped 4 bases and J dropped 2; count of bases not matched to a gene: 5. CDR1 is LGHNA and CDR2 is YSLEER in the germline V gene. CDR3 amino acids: CASSPSAGATDTQYF. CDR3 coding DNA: TGCGCCAGCAGCCCCTCAGCGGGAGCCACAGATACGCAGTATTTT.

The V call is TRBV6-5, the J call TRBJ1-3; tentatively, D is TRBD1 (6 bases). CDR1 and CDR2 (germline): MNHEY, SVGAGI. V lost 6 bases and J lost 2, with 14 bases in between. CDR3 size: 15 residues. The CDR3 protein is CASSRRQVPGNTIYF. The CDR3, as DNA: TGTGCCAGCAGCCGAAGACAGGTCCCTGGAAACACCATATATTTT.

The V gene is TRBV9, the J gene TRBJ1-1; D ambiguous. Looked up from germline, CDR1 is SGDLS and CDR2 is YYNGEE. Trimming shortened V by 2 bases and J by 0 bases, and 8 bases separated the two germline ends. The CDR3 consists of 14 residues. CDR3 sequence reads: CASSVLSMNTEAFF. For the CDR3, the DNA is TGTGCCAGCAGCGTCCTCTCCATGAACACTGAAGCTTTCTTT.

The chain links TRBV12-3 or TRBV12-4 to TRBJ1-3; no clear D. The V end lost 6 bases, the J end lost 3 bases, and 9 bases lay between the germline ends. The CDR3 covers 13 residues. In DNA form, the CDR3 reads TGTGCCAGCAGCGTGACACATGGAAACACCATATATTTT. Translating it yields CASSVTHGNTIYF.

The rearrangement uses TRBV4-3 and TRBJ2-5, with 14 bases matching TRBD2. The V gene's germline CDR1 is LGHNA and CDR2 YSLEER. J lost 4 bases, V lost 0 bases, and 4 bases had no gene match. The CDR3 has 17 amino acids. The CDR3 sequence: CASSQDRLAGGVETQYF. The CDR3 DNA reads TGCGCCAGCAGCCAAGACAGACTAGCGGGAGGGGTAGAGACCCAGTACTTC.